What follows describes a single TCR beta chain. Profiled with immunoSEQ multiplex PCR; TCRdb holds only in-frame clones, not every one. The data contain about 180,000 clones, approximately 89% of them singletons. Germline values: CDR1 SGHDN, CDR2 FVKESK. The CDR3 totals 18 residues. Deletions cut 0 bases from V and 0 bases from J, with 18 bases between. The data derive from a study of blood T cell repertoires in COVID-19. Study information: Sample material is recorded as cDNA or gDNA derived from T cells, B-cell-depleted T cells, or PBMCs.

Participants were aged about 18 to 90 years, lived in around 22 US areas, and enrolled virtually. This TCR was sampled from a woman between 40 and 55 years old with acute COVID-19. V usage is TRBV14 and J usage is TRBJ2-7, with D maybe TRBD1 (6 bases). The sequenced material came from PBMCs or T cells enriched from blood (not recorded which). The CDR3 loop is CASSQEWGQGSGSYEQYF. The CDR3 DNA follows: TGTGCCAGCAGCCAAGAATGGGGGCAGGGAAGTGGCTCCTACGAGCAGTACTTC.